The TCR beta chain described here comes from a study of vaccination and CD4 T cells after COVID-19. The CDR3 totals 20 residues. Per germline, CDR1 SEHNR and CDR2 FQNEAQ (reference sequence). Trimming left V 6 bases short and J 2 bases short, with 31 bases between. This clonotype occurred a few times. Its antigen is still unknown. Treatment in this sample: roughly 10-day PBMC culture with coronavirus spike peptide pools or control peptides (ViraFEST assay). Cultures used roughly 2.1 million PBMCs per well, about 10 IU/ml IL-2 and 9.5 to 10 ug/ml peptides. Sequenced with the Oncomine TCR Beta short-read assay was DNA taken from cultured CD4+ T cells. In TCRdb, the PCR reads were re-called with MiXCR into one record per CDR3 protein. The sample records about 14,000 distinct CDR3 sequences, approximately 25% being singletons.

This chain uses TRBV7-9 with TRBJ2-5; D remains ambiguous. The TCR was taken from a human donor who had recovered from COVID-19. This specimen consisted of CD4+ T cells from blood, cultured in vitro, obtained after SARS-CoV-2 vaccination. The CDR3 sequence is CASRYSLVSSPSATQETQYF. CDR3 bases: TGTGCCAGCAGATATTCCCTCGTAAGCAGCCCTAGTGCGACGCAAGAGACCCAGTACTTC.